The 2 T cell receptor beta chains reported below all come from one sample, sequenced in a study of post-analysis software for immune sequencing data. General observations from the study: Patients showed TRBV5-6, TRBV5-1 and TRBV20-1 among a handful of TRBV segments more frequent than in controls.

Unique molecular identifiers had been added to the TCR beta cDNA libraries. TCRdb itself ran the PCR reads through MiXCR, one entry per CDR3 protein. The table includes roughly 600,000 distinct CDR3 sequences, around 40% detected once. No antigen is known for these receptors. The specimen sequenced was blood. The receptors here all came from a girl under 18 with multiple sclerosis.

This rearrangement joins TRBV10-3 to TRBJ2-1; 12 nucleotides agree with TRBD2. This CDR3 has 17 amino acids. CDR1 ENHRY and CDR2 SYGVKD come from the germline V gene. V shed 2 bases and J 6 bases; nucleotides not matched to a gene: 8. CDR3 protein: CAISEVASGRAGNEQFF. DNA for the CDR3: TGTGCCATCAGTGAGGTGGCTAGCGGGAGGGCCGGCAATGAGCAGTTCTTC.

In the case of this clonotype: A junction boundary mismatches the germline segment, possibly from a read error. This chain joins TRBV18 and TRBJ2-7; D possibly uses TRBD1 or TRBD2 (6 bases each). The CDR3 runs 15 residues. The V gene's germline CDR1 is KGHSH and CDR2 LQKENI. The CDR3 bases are TGTGCCAGCTCTCCACATGTTGGGGGGCAGGGCGAGCAGTACTTC. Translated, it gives CASSPHVGGQGEQYF.